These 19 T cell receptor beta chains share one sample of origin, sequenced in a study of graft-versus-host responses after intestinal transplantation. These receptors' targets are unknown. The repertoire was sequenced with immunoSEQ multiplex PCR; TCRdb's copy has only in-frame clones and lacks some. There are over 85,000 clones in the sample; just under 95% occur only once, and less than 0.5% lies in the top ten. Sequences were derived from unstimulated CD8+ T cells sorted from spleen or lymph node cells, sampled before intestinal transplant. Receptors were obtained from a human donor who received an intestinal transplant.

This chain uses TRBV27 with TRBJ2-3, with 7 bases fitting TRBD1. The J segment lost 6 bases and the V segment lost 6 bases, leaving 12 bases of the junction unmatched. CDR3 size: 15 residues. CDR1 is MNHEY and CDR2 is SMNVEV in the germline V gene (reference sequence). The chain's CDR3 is CASRPPGQYFDTQYF. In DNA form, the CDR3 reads TGTGCCAGCAGACCACCGGGACAGTACTTTGATACGCAGTATTTT.

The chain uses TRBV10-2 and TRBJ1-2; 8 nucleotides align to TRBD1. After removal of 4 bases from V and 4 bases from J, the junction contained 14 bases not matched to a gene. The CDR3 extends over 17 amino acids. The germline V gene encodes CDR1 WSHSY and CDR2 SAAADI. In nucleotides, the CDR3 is TGCGCCAGCAGTGGGACGGACAGGGAAGAGTCCGCCTATGGCTACACCTTC. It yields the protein CASSGTDREESAYGYTF.

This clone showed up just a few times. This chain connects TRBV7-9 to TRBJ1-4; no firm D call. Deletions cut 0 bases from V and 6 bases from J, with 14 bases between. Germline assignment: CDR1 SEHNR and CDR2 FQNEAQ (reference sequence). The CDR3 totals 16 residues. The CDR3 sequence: CASSLAGSAIYEKLFF. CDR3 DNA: TGTGCCAGCAGCTTAGCGGGCTCGGCAATTTATGAAAAACTGTTTTTT.

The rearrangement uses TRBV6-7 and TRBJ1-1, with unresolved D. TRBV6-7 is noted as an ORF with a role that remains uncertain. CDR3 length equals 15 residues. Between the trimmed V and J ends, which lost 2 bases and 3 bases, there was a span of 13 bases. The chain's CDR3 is CASSYTPGWDTEAFF. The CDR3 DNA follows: TGTGCCAGCAGTTACACCCCGGGATGGGACACTGAAGCTTTCTTT.

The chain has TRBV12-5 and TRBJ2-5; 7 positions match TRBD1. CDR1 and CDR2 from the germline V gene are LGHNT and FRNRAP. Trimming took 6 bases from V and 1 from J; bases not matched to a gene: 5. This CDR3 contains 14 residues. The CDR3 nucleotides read TGTGCTAGTGGCCCCCGGGACAGCCAAGAGACCCAGTACTTC. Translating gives CASGPRDSQETQYF.

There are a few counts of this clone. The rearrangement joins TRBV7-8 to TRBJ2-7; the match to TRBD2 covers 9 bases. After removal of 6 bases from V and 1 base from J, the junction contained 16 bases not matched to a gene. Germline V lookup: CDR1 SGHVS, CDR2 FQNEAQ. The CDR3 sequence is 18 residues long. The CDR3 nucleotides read TGTGCCAGCAGAGAAGGCGGACTAGCGAAGGGAGAATCCTACGAGCAGTACTTC. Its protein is CASREGGLAKGESYEQYF.

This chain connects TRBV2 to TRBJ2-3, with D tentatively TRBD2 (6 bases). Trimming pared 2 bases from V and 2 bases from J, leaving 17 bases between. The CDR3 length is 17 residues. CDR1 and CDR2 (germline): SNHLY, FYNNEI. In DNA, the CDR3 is TGTGCCAGCAGTGAAAGCCAGGACTACCAACCCACAGATACGCAGTATTTT. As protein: CASSESQDYQPTDTQYF.

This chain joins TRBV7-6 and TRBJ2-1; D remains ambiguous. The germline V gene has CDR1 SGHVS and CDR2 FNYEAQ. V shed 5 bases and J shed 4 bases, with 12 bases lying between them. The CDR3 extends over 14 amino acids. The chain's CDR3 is CASSKDGGYNEQFF. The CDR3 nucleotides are TGTGCCAGCAGCAAAGACGGCGGTTACAATGAGCAGTTCTTC.

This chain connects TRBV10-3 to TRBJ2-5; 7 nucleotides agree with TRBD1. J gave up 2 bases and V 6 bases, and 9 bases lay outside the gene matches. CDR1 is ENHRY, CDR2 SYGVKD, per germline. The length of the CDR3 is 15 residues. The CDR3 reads CAISTGTEIQETQYF. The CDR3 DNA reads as TGTGCCATCAGCACCGGGACAGAGATTCAAGAGACCCAGTACTTC.

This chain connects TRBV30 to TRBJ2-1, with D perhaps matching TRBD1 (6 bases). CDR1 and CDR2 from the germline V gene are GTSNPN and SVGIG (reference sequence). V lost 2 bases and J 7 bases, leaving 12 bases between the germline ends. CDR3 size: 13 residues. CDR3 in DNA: TGTGCCTGGAGTCGTACAGGGCCGAATGAGCAGTTCTTC. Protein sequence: CAWSRTGPNEQFF.

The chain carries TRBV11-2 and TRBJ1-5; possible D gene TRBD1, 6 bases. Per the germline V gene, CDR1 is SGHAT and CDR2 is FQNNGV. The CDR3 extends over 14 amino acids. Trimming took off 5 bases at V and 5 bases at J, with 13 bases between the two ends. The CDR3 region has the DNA TGTGCCAGCAGCGGTACAGGGAGCGATCAGCCCCAGCATTTT. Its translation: CASSGTGSDQPQHF.

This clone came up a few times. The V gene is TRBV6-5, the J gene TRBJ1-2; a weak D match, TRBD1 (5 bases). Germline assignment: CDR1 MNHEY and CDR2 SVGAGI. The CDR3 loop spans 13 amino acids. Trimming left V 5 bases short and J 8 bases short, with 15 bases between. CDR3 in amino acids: CASSNGQGWGYTF. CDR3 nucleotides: TGTGCCAGCAGTAACGGACAAGGCTGGGGCTACACCTTC.

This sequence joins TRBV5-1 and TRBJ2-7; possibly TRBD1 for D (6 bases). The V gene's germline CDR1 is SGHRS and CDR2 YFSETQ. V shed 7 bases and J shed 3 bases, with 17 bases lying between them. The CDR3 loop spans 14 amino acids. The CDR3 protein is CASSHGQPDYEQYF. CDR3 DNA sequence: TGCGCCAGCTCACATGGACAGCCCGACTACGAGCAGTACTTC. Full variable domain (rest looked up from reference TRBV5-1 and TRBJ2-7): KAGVTQTPRYLIKTRGQQVTLSCSPISGHRSVSWYQQTPGQGLQFLFEYFSETQRNKGNFPGRFSGRQFSNSRSEMNVSTLELGDSALYLCASSHGQPDYEQYFGPGTRLTVT.

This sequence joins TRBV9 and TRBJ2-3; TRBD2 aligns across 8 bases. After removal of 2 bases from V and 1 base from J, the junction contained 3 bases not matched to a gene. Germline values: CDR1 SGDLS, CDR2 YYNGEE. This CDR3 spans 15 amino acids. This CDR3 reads CASSVTSGGTDTQYF. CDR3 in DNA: TGTGCCAGCAGCGTCACTAGCGGAGGCACAGATACGCAGTATTTT.

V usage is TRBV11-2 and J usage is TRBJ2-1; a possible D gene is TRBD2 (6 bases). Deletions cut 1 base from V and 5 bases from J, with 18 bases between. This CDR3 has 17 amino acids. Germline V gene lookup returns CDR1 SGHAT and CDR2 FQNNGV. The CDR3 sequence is CASSLGWGGKVDNEQFF. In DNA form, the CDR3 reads TGTGCCAGCAGCTTAGGATGGGGCGGGAAGGTTGACAATGAGCAGTTCTTC. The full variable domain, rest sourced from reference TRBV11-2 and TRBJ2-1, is EAGVAQSPRYKIIEKRQSVAFWCNPISGHATLYWYQQILGQGPKLLIQFQNNGVVDDSQLPKDRFSAERLKGVDSTLKIQPAKLEDSAVYLCASSLGWGGKVDNEQFFGPGTRLTVL.

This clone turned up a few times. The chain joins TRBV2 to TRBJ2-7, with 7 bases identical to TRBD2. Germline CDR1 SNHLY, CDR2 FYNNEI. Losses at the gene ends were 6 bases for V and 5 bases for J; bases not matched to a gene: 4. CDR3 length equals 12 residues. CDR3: CASSGGSDEQYF. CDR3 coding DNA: TGTGCCAGCAGCGGGGGGAGTGACGAGCAGTACTTC.

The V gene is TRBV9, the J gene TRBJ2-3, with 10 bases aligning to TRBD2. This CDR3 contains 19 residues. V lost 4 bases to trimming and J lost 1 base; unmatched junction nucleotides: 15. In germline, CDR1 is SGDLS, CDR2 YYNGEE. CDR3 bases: TGTGCCAGCAGCTCCCAAGGTGGGGGACTAGCGTTGGGCACAGATACGCAGTATTTT. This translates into CASSSQGGGLALGTDTQYF.

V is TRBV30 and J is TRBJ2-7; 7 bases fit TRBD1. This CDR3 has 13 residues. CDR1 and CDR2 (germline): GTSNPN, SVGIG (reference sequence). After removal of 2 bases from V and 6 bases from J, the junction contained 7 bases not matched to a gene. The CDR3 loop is CAWSYGDRGEQYF. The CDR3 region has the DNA TGTGCCTGGAGTTATGGGGACAGAGGCGAGCAGTACTTC.

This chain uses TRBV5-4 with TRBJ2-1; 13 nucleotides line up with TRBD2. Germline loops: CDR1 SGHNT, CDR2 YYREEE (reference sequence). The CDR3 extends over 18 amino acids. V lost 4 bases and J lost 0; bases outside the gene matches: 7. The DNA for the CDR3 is TGTGCCAGCAGCCCGGGACTAGCGGGGCCTAGCTCCTACAATGAGCAGTTCTTC. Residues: CASSPGLAGPSSYNEQFF.